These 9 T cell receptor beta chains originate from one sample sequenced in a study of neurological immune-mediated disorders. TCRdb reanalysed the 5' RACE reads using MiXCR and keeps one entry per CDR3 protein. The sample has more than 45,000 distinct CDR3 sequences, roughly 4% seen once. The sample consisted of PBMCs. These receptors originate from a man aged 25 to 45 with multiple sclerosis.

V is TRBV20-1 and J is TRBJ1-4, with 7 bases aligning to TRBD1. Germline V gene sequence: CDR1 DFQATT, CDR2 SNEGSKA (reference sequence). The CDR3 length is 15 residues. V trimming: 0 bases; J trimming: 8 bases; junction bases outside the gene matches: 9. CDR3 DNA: TGCAGTGCTAGAGACCCAGGGGGGGGGAGCGAAAAACTGTTTTTT. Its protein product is CSARDPGGGSEKLFF.

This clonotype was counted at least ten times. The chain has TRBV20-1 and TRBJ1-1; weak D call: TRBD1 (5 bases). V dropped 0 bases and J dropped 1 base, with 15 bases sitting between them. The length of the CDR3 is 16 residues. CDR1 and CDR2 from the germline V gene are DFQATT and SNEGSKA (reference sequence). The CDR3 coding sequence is TGCAGTGCTAGAGATTTAAGGAGGGACGGGAACACTGAAGCTTTCTTT. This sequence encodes CSARDLRRDGNTEAFF.

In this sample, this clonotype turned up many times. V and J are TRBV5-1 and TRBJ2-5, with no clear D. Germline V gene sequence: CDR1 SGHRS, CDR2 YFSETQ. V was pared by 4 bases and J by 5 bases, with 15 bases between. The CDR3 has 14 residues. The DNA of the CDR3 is TGCGCCAGCAGCCTGACGTCGCCCGGGGAGACCCAGTACTTC. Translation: CASSLTSPGETQYF.

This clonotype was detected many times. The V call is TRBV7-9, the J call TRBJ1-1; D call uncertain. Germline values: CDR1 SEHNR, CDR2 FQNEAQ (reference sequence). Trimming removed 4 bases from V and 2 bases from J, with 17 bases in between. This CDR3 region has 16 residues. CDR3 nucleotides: TGTGCCAGCAGCTCCCAAATTCCAACTGGTAACACTGAAGCTTTCTTT. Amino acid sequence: CASSSQIPTGNTEAFF.

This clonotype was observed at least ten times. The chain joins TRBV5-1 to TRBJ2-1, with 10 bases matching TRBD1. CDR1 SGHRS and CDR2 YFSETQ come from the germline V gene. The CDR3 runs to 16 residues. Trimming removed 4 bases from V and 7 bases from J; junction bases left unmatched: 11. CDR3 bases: TGCGCCAGCAGCCGCGAGGGACAGGGGAGCAGAAATGAGCAGTTCTTC. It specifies CASSREGQGSRNEQFF. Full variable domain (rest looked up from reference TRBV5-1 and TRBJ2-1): KAGVTQTPRYLIKTRGQQVTLSCSPISGHRSVSWYQQTPGQGLQFLFEYFSETQRNKGNFPGRFSGRQFSNSRSEMNVSTLELGDSALYLCASSREGQGSRNEQFFGPGTRLTVL.

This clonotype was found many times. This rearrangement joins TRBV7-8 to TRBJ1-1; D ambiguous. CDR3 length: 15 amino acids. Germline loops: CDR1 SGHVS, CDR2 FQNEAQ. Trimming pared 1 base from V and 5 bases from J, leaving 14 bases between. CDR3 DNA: TGTGCCAGCAGCTTAGAAGCTAATGAAGGGACTGAAGCTTTCTTT. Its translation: CASSLEANEGTEAFF.

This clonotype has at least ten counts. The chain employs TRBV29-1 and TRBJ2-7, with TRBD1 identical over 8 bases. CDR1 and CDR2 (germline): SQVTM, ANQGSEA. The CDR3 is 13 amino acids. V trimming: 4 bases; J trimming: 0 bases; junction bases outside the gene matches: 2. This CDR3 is CSVGTGSSYEQYF. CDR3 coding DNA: TGCAGCGTTGGGACAGGGAGCTCCTACGAGCAGTACTTC.

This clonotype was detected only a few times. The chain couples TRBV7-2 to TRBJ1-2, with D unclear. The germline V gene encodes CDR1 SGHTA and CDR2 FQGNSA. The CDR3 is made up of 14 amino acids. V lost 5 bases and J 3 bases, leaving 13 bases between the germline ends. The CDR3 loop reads CASSPGKGDYGYTF. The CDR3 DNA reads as TGTGCCAGCAGCCCCGGAAAGGGTGACTATGGCTACACCTTC.

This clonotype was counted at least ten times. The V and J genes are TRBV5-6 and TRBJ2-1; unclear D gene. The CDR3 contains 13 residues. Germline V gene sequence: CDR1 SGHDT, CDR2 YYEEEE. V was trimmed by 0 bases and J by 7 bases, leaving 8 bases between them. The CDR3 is CASSLETLNEQFF. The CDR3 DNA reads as TGTGCCAGCAGCTTGGAGACTCTTAATGAGCAGTTCTTC.